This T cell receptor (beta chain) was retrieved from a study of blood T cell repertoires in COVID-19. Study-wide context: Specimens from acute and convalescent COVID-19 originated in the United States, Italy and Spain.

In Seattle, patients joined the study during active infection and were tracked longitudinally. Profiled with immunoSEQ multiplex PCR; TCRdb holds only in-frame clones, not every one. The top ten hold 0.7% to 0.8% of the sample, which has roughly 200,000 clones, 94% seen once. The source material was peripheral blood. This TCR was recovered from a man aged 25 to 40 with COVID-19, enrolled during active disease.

This chain's CDR3 is CASSLWQGRESPLHF. The CDR3 nucleotides read TGTGCCAGCAGCTTGTGGCAGGGAAGGGAATCACCCCTCCACTTT. The chain has TRBV5-5 and TRBJ1-6; tentatively, D is TRBD1 (5 bases). This CDR3 spans 15 amino acids. Germline CDR1 SGHKS, CDR2 YYEKEE (reference sequence). The V end was cut by 1 base, the J end by 10 bases, with 15 bases between.